The 4 T cell receptor beta chains given below trace back to one sample, sequenced in a study of T cells in Graves' hyperthyroidism and ophthalmopathy. The source material, RNA transcripts, was used to amplify TCR beta CDR3 regions. Researchers ran a first-round RT-PCR on the TCR CDR3 using the HTBI primer set. TCRdb re-called the multiplex PCR reads with MiXCR, one entry per CDR3 protein. The sample lists some 600,000 distinct CDR3 sequences, roughly 14% occurring once. The specimen sequenced was blood. The receptors were gathered from a woman in her twenties or thirties with Graves' hyperthyroidism that later progressed to Graves' ophthalmopathy.

In this sample, this clonotype turned up many times. This chain connects TRBV27 to TRBJ1-2, with TRBD1 matching 7 bases. The CDR3 runs 15 residues. Looked up from germline, CDR1 is MNHEY and CDR2 is SMNVEV (reference sequence). J gave up 0 bases and V 8 bases, and 9 bases lay outside the gene matches. The CDR3 DNA reads as TGTGCCAGCTTTGGACAGGCCCAAACTAACTATGGCTACACCTTC. It codes for CASFGQAQTNYGYTF.

The table lists this clonotype with many counts. The chain combines TRBV30 with TRBJ2-1; 8 bases are a match to TRBD2. The V gene end was trimmed by 0 bases and the J gene end by 4 bases; junction bases not matched to a gene: 5. The CDR3 is 15 amino acids. Germline loops: CDR1 GTSNPN, CDR2 SVGIG (reference sequence). The CDR3 coding sequence is TGTGCCTGGAGTGTGTTAGCGGGACGTTACAATGAGCAGTTCTTC. This sequence encodes CAWSVLAGRYNEQFF.

This rearrangement joins TRBV2 to TRBJ1-2; the match to TRBD1 covers 9 bases. This CDR3 has 13 residues. Germline lookup yields CDR1 SNHLY and CDR2 FYNNEI. J lost 8 bases, V lost 6 bases, and 7 bases had no gene match. CDR3 nucleotides: TGTGCCAGCAGAATACAGGGGGCTGGCGGCTACACCTTC. It codes for CASRIQGAGGYTF.

At least ten counts were recorded for this clonotype. The CDR3 loop reads CASSATLDRRNIQYF. CDR3 in DNA: TGTGCCAGCAGTGCCACCTTGGACAGGAGAAACATTCAGTACTTC. The chain recombines TRBV6-1 with TRBJ2-4; the match to TRBD1 covers 7 bases. CDR1 MNHNS and CDR2 SASEGT come from the germline V gene. V lost 4 bases to trimming and J lost 6 bases; unmatched junction nucleotides: 9. This CDR3 is 15 amino acids long.